This is a list of T cell receptor beta chains from one sample in a study of CD8 T cells in ankylosing spondylitis. Via MiXCR, TCRdb re-called the 5' RACE reads, giving one row per CDR3 protein. The sample lists roughly 700,000 distinct CDR3 sequences, roughly 19% occurring once. Sequencing used blood, either unsorted or a sorted T cell fraction (not recorded which). These receptors came from a male donor with ankylosing spondylitis. Both conserved end residues are part of each CDR3. Each record gives: V gene, D gene, clone size, J gene, CDR3 DNA, CDR3 protein. D genes are given only for firm matches. Clone size appears in some rows only: once, few, many, or a class for an expanded clone.

V gene: TRBV12-3/TRBV12-4
D gene: TRBD2
clone size: few
J gene: TRBJ2-5
CDR3 DNA: TGTGCCAGCAGTTTGGGGGGGGTTGTGGAGACCCAGTACTTC
CDR3 protein: CASSLGGVVETQYF

V gene: TRBV19
D gene: -
clone size: -
J gene: TRBJ1-5
CDR3 DNA: TGTGCCAGTAGTATGGGAGACCGGGCCCAGAAAAAGGAGCCCCAGCATTTT
CDR3 protein: CASSMGDRAQKKEPQHF

V gene: TRBV7-2
D gene: -
clone size: -
J gene: TRBJ2-1
CDR3 DNA: TGTGCCAGCAGCTTAATTCGGGGCGGAAACTCCTACAATGAGCAGTTCTTC
CDR3 protein: CASSLIRGGNSYNEQFF

V gene: TRBV7-3
D gene: -
clone size: -
J gene: TRBJ2-1
CDR3 DNA: TGTGCCAGCAGCTTAACCCCCTCAGTGGGAATTTTAAATGAGCAGTTCTTC
CDR3 protein: CASSLTPSVGILNEQFF

V gene: TRBV15
D gene: TRBD2
clone size: few
J gene: TRBJ2-2
CDR3 DNA: TGTGCCACCAGCAGAGATCGTGGCGGGGGAAACACCGGGGAGCTGTTTTTT
CDR3 protein: CATSRDRGGGNTGELFF

V gene: TRBV7-9
D gene: -
clone size: few
J gene: TRBJ2-7
CDR3 DNA: TGTGCCAGCAGCTCTATACAGGGCTCAGAGCAGTACTTC
CDR3 protein: CASSSIQGSEQYF

V gene: TRBV12-3/TRBV12-4
D gene: -
clone size: few
J gene: TRBJ2-1
CDR3 DNA: TGTGCCAGCACGGGACTGGGGAGCTCCTACAATGAGCAGTTCTTC
CDR3 protein: CASTGLGSSYNEQFF

V gene: TRBV12-3/TRBV12-4
D gene: -
clone size: -
J gene: TRBJ1-3
CDR3 DNA: TGTGCCAGCAGTTTATCAAACAGAAACACCATATATTTT
CDR3 protein: CASSLSNRNTIYF

V gene: TRBV10-3
D gene: -
clone size: -
J gene: TRBJ2-7
CDR3 DNA: TGTGCCATCAGTGAACGGACCCTAATCGTGGAGCAGTACTTC
CDR3 protein: CAISERTLIVEQYF

V gene: TRBV20-1
D gene: -
clone size: -
J gene: TRBJ1-1
CDR3 DNA: TGCAGTGCTAGAGATTTGACACAGAACACTAAAGCTTTCTTT
CDR3 protein: CSARDLTQNTKAFF

V gene: TRBV11-2
D gene: -
clone size: few
J gene: TRBJ2-1
CDR3 DNA: TGTGCCAGCAGCTTATTGGCGAGGGCAAATGAGCAGTTCTTC
CDR3 protein: CASSLLARANEQFF

V gene: TRBV11-2
D gene: -
clone size: -
J gene: TRBJ2-1
CDR3 DNA: TGTGCCAGCAGCTTAGAGGCAATCCATGAGCAGTTCTTC
CDR3 protein: CASSLEAIHEQFF

V gene: TRBV5-1
D gene: -
clone size: many
J gene: TRBJ2-1
CDR3 DNA: TGCGCCAGCAGCTTGGCCGGATCGAATGAGCAGTTCTTC
CDR3 protein: CASSLAGSNEQFF

V gene: TRBV20-1
D gene: -
clone size: -
J gene: TRBJ2-1
CDR3 DNA: TGCAGTGCTAGAGGTGCCCTCCGGGCGGGGCTGGGTGAGCAGTTCTTC
CDR3 protein: CSARGALRAGLGEQFF

V gene: TRBV7-2
D gene: -
clone size: -
J gene: TRBJ2-4
CDR3 DNA: TGTGCCAGCAGCTCGGAGCCGGGCATTCAGTACTTC
CDR3 protein: CASSSEPGIQYF

V gene: TRBV10-2
D gene: TRBD1
clone size: few
J gene: TRBJ1-2
CDR3 DNA: TGCGCCAGCAGCGCGTTCGACAGGGTCAAGTATGGCTACACCTTC
CDR3 protein: CASSAFDRVKYGYTF

V gene: TRBV4-2
D gene: TRBD2
clone size: -
J gene: TRBJ2-1
CDR3 DNA: TGTGCCAGCAGCCAAGGCCTCCGCGGGGGACTCAATGAGCAGTTCTTC
CDR3 protein: CASSQGLRGGLNEQFF

V gene: TRBV4-2
D gene: -
clone size: -
J gene: TRBJ1-1
CDR3 DNA: TGTGCCTGCGCAATGTGGGTGATGAACACTGAAGCTTTCTTT
CDR3 protein: CACAMWVMNTEAFF

V gene: TRBV29-1
D gene: TRBD1
clone size: -
J gene: TRBJ1-2
CDR3 DNA: TGCAGCGTTGCGGGGACAGGGAGGAACTATGGCTACACCTTC
CDR3 protein: CSVAGTGRNYGYTF

V gene: TRBV27
D gene: -
clone size: -
J gene: TRBJ2-6
CDR3 DNA: TGTGCCAGCAGTCCTCGACAGGTCGCCTCTGGGGCCAACGTCCTGACTTTC
CDR3 protein: CASSPRQVASGANVLTF

V gene: TRBV3-1
D gene: TRBD2
clone size: -
J gene: TRBJ2-7
CDR3 DNA: TGTGCCAGCAGCCAGCGGGGGGGCCATGAGCAGTACTTC
CDR3 protein: CASSQRGGHEQYF

V gene: TRBV5-1
D gene: TRBD1
clone size: few
J gene: TRBJ2-1
CDR3 DNA: TGCGCCAGCAGGTCCGATATCGGGACAGGCCTGATCGGGCAGTTCTTC
CDR3 protein: CASRSDIGTGLIGQFF

V gene: TRBV29-1
D gene: TRBD2
clone size: -
J gene: TRBJ2-7
CDR3 DNA: TGCAGCGTCCTCCCGGGACTAGCGGGTTCCTACGAGCAGTACTTC
CDR3 protein: CSVLPGLAGSYEQYF

V gene: TRBV24-1
D gene: -
clone size: -
J gene: TRBJ2-7
CDR3 DNA: TGTGCCACCAGTGATTTTCATGGGGTTGGCAGGAGGAGCAACGAGCAGTACTTC
CDR3 protein: CATSDFHGVGRRSNEQYF

V gene: TRBV29-1
D gene: -
clone size: -
J gene: TRBJ1-6
CDR3 DNA: TGCAGCGTTTCGGACACCCCTAATTCACCCCTCCACTTT
CDR3 protein: CSVSDTPNSPLHF

V gene: TRBV27
D gene: TRBD2
clone size: -
J gene: TRBJ2-4
CDR3 DNA: TGTGCCAGCAGTTTATCGTCGAGCGGGGGTCCCCTAGCCAAAAACATTCAGTACTTC
CDR3 protein: CASSLSSSGGPLAKNIQYF

V gene: TRBV12-3/TRBV12-4
D gene: -
clone size: -
J gene: TRBJ2-7
CDR3 DNA: TGTGCCAGCATGCGGCACATTTCAACCTACGAGCAGTACTTC
CDR3 protein: CASMRHISTYEQYF

V gene: TRBV27
D gene: -
clone size: few
J gene: TRBJ2-1
CDR3 DNA: TGTGCCAGCAGTTTACCCGGGGCGGTATCCTACAATGAGCAGTTCTTC
CDR3 protein: CASSLPGAVSYNEQFF